The clone carrying this T cell receptor beta chain was observed at least ten times. Its antigen is unidentified. The sample's time point: sample taken at primary tumor resection. 72 TRACERx patients with early, untreated non-small cell lung cancer donated samples. This sample is drawn from a study of spatial heterogeneity in lung cancer. Each CDR3 protein gets one entry after TCRdb re-called the 5' RACE reads with MiXCR. The sample consists of about 7,800 distinct CDR3 sequences, over 6.5% of them appearing once. This CDR3 comprises 12 residues. Trimming left V 3 bases short and J 0 bases short, with 5 bases between. The germline V gene encodes CDR1 SQVTM and CDR2 ANQGSEA. Overall study results and limits: At tumor resection, ubiquitous expanded TCRs were detected in blood more often than later.

This clonotype was obtained from a male donor with early-stage non-small cell lung cancer. This rearrangement joins TRBV29-1 to TRBJ1-1; D gene unclear. Sequencing was performed on PBMCs, taken at surgery. The CDR3 bases are TGCAGCGTTGAGGGGTTGAACACTGAAGCTTTCTTT. Translating gives CSVEGLNTEAFF.